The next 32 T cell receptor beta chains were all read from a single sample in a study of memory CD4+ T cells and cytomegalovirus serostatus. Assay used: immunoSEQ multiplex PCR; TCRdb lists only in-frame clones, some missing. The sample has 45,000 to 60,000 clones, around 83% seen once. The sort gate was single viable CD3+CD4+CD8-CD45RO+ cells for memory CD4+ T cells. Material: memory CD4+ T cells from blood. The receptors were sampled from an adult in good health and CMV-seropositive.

CDR3 loop: CASSFETGGGYGYTF. For the CDR3, the DNA is TGTGCCAGCAGCTTCGAGACAGGGGGCGGGTATGGCTACACCTTC. This chain connects TRBV7-9 to TRBJ1-2; 10 nucleotides agree with TRBD1. The CDR3 has 15 amino acids. With V trimmed by 3 bases and J by 5 bases, 6 bases remained unmatched. In germline, CDR1 is SEHNR, CDR2 FQNEAQ (reference sequence).

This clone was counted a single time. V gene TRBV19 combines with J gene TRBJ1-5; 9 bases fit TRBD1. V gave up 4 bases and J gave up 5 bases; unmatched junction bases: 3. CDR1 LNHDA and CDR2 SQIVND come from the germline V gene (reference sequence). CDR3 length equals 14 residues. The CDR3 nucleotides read TGTGCCAGTAGTACGGGACAGGGCTATCAGCCCCAGCATTTT. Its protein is CASSTGQGYQPQHF.

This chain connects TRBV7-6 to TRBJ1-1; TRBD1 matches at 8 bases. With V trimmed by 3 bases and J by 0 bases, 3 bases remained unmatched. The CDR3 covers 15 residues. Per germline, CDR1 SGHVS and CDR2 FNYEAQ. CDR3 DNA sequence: TGTGCCAGCAGCTTGTCGGGACAGGTGAACACTGAAGCTTTCTTT. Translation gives CASSLSGQVNTEAFF.

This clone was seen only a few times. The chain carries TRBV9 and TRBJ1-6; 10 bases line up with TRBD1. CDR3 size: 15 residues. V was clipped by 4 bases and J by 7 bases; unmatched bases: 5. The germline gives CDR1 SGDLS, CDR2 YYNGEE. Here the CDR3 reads CASSPGGQGNSPLHF. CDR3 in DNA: TGTGCCAGCAGCCCCGGGGGACAGGGGAATTCACCCCTCCACTTT.

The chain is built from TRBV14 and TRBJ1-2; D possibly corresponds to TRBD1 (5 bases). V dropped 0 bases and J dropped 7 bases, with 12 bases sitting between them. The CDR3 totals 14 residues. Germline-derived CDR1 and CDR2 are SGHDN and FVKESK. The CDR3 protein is CASSQDSGILGYTF. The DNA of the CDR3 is TGTGCCAGCAGCCAAGATTCAGGGATTCTTGGCTACACCTTC.

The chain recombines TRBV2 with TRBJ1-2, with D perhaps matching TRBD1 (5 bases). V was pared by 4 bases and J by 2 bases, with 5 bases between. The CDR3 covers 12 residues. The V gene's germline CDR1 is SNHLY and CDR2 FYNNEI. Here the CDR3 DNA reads TGTGCCAGCAGTGGACAGAACTATGGCTACACCTTC. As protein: CASSGQNYGYTF. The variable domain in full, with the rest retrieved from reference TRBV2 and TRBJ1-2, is EPEVTQTPSHQVTQMGQEVILRCVPISNHLYFYWYRQILGQKVEFLVSFYNNEISEKSEIFDDQFSVERPDGSNFTLKIRSTKLEDSAMYFCASSGQNYGYTFGSGTRLTVV.

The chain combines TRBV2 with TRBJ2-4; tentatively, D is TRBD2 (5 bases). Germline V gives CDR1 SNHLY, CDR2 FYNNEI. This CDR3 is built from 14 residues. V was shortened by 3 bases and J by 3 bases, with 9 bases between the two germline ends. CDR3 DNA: TGTGCCAGCAGTGAGACCAGCGGCAAAAACATTCAGTACTTC. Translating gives CASSETSGKNIQYF.

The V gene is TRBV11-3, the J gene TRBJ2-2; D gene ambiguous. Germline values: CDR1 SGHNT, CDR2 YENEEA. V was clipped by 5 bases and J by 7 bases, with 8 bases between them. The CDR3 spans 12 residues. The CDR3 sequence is CASSLRFGELFF. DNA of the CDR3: TGTGCCAGCAGCCTACGATTCGGGGAGCTGTTTTTT. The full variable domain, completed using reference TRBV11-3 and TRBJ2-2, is EAGVVQSPRYKIIEKKQPVAFWCNPISGHNTLYWYLQNLGQGPELLIRYENEEAVDDSQLPKDRFSAERLKGVDSTLKIQPAELGDSAVYLCASSLRFGELFFGEGSRLTVL.

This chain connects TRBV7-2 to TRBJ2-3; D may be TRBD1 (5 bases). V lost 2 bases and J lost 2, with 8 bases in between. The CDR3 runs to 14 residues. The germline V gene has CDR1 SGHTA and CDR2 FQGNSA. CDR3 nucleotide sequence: TGTGCCAGCAGCTTACTAGGGGCCACAGATACGCAGTATTTT. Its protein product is CASSLLGATDTQYF.

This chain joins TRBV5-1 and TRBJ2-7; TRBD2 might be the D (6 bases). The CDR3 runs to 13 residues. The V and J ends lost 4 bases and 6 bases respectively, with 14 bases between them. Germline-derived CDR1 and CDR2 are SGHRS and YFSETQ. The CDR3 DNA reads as TGCGCCAGCAGCCCGTCGGAGGGCGGCGAGCAGTACTTC. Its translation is CASSPSEGGEQYF.

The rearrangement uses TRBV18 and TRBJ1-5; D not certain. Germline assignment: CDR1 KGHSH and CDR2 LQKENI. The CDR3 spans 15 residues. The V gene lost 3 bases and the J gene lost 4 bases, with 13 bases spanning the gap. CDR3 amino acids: CASSPREGKNQPQHF. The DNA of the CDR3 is TGTGCCAGCTCACCCCGGGAAGGGAAAAATCAGCCCCAGCATTTT.

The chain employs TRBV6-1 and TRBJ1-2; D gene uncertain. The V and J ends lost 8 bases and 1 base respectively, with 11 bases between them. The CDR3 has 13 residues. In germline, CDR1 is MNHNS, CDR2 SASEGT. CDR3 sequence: CASLHVVNYGYTF. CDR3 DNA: TGTGCCAGCCTCCACGTGGTTAACTATGGCTACACCTTC.

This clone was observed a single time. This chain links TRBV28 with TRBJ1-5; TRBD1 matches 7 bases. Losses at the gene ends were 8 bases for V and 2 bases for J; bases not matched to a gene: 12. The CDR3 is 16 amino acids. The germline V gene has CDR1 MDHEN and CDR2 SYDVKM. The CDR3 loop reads CASRPGGGGGNQPQHF. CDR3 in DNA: TGTGCCAGCCGTCCAGGGGGGGGCGGAGGCAATCAGCCCCAGCATTTT. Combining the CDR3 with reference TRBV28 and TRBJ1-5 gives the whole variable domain DVKVTQSSRYLVKRTGEKVFLECVQDMDHENMFWYRQDPGLGLRLIYFSYDVKMKEKGDIPEGYSVSREKKERFSLILESASTNQTSMYLCASRPGGGGGNQPQHFGDGTRLSIL.

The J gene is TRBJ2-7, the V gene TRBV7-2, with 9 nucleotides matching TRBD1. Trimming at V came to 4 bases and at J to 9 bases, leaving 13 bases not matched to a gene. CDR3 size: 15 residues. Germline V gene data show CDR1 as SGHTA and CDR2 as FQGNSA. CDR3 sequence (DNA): TGTGCCAGCAGCTCGTCCGGGACAGGGAGCGCATGGCAGTACTTC. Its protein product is CASSSSGTGSAWQYF.

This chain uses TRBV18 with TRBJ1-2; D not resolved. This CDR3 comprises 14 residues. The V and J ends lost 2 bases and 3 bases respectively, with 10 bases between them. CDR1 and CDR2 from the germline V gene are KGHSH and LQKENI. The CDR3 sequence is CASSPIHQDYGYTF. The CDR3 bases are TGTGCCAGCTCACCAATTCACCAGGACTATGGCTACACCTTC.

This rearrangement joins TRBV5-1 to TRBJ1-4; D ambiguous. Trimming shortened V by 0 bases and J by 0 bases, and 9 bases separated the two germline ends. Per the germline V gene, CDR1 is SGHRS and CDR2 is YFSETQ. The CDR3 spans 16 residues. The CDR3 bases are TGCGCCAGCAGCTTGGCGACACTAGCAACTAATGAAAAACTGTTTTTT. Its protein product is CASSLATLATNEKLFF.

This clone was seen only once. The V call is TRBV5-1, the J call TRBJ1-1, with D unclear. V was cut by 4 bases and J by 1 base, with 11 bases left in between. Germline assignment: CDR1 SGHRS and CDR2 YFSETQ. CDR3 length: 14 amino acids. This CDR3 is CASSESGPNTEAFF. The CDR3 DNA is TGCGCCAGCAGCGAGTCTGGGCCGAACACTGAAGCTTTCTTT.

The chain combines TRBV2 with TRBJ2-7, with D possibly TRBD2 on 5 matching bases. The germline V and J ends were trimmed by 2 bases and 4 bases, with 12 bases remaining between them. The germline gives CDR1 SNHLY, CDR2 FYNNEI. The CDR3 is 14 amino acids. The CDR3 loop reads CASSEFSSMYEQYF. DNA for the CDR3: TGTGCCAGCAGTGAATTTTCTAGCATGTACGAGCAGTACTTC.

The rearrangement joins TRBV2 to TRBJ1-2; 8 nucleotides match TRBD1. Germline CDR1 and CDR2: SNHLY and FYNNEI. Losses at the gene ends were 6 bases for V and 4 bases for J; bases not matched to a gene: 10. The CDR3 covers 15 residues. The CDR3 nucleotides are TGTGCCAGCAGAACTGGGACAGGCGGTGGCTATGGCTACACCTTC. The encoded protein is CASRTGTGGGYGYTF.

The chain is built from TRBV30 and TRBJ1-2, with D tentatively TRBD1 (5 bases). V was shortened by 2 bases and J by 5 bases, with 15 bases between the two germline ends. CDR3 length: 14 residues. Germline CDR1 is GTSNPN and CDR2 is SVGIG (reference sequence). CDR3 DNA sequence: TGTGCCTGGAGTCAAAACCAGGGCGGGTATGGCTACACCTTC. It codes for CAWSQNQGGYGYTF.

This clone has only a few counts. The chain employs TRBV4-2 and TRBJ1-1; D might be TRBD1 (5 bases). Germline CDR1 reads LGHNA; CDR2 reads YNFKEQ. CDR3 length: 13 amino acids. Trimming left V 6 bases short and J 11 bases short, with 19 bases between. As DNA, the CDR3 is TGTGCCAGCAGAGCTAATTCCGGGACTCAGGCTTTCTTT. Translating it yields CASRANSGTQAFF.

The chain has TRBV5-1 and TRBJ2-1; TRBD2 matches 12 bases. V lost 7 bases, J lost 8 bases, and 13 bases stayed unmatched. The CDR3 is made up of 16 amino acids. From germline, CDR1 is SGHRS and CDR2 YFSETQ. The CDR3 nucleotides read TGCGCCAGCCAAGCCCTACTAGCGGGAGGCGGCGATGAGCAGTTCTTC. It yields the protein CASQALLAGGGDEQFF. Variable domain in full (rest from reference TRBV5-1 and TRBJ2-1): KAGVTQTPRYLIKTRGQQVTLSCSPISGHRSVSWYQQTPGQGLQFLFEYFSETQRNKGNFPGRFSGRQFSNSRSEMNVSTLELGDSALYLCASQALLAGGGDEQFFGPGTRLTVL.

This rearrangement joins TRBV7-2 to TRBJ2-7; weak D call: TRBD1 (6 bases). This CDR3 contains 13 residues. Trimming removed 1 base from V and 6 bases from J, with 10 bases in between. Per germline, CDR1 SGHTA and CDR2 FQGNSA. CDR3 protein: CASSLGGPGEQYF. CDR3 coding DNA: TGTGCCAGCAGCTTAGGGGGGCCGGGCGAGCAGTACTTC.

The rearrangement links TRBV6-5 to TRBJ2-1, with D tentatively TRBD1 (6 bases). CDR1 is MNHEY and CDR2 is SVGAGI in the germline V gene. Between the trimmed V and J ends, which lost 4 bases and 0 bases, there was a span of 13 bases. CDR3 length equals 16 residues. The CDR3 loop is CASSWGRVSSYNEQFF. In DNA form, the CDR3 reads TGTGCCAGCAGTTGGGGGCGGGTAAGCTCCTACAATGAGCAGTTCTTC.

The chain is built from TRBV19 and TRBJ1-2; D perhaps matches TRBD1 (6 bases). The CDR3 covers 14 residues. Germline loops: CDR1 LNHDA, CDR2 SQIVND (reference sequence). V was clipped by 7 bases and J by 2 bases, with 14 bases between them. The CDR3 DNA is TGTGCCAGTAAAATCGACAGGATCAACTATGGCTACACCTTC. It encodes CASKIDRINYGYTF.

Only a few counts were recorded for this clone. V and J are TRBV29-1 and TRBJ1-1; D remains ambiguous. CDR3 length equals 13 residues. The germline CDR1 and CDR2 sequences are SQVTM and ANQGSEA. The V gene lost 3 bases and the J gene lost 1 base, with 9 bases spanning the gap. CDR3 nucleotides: TGCAGCGTTGATCGCCCAGAGAACACTGAAGCTTTCTTT. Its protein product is CSVDRPENTEAFF.

The CDR3 here is CASSQVGGRTEAFF. Here the CDR3 DNA reads TGTGCCAGCAGCCAAGTCGGCGGTCGAACTGAAGCTTTCTTT. This chain joins TRBV4-2 and TRBJ1-1; D not certain. The germline V gene encodes CDR1 LGHNA and CDR2 YNFKEQ. Trimming pared 1 base from V and 5 bases from J, leaving 11 bases between. This CDR3 is 14 amino acids long.

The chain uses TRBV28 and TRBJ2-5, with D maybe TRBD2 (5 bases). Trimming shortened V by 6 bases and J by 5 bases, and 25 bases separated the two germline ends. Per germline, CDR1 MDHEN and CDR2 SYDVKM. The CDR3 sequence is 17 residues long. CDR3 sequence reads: CASRLPPSRGHTETQYF. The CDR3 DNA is TGTGCCAGCAGGCTACCTCCCTCCCGGGGTCACACGGAGACCCAGTACTTC. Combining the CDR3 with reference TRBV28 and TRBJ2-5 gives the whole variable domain DVKVTQSSRYLVKRTGEKVFLECVQDMDHENMFWYRQDPGLGLRLIYFSYDVKMKEKGDIPEGYSVSREKKERFSLILESASTNQTSMYLCASRLPPSRGHTETQYFGPGTRLLVL.

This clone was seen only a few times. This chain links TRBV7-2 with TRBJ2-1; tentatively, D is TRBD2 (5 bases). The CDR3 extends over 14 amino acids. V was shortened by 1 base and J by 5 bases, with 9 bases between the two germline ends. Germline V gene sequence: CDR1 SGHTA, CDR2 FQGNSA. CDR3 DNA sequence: TGTGCCAGCAGCTTAGGCGCGACTAACAATGAGCAGTTCTTC. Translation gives CASSLGATNNEQFF.

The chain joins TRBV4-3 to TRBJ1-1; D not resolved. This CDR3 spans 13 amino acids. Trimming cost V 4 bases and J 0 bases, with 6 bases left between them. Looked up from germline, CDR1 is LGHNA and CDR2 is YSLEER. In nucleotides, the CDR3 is TGCGCCAGCAGCCTGCAATTGAACACTGAAGCTTTCTTT. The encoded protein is CASSLQLNTEAFF.

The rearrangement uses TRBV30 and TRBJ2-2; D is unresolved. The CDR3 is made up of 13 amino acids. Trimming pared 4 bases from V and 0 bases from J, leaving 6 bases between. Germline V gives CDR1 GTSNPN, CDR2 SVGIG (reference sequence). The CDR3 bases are TGTGCCTGGACTCTTACGAACACCGGGGAGCTGTTTTTT. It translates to CAWTLTNTGELFF.

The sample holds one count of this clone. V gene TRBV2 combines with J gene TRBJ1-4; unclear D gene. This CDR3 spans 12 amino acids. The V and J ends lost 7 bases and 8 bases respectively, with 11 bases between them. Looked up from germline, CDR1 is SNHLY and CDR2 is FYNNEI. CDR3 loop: CASTGVGEKLFF. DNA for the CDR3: TGTGCCAGCACTGGGGTTGGCGAAAAACTGTTTTTT.